What follows are 21 T cell receptor beta chains derived from one specimen sequenced in a study of vaccination and CD4 T cells after COVID-19. Their antigens are not known. At the Johns Hopkins FTIC core, DNA taken from cultured CD4+ T cells was sequenced by way of the Oncomine TCR Beta short-read assay. Each CDR3 protein gets one entry after TCRdb re-called the PCR reads with MiXCR. The sample consists of tens of thousands of distinct CDR3 sequences, around two fifths of them appearing once. Stated treatment: roughly 10-day PBMC culture with coronavirus spike peptide pools or control peptides (ViraFEST assay). Sequenced here: CD4+ T cells from blood, cultured in vitro, sampled after SARS-CoV-2 vaccination. These receptors all stem from a human donor who had recovered from COVID-19.

The genes are TRBV6-1 and TRBJ2-5; weak D call: TRBD1 (6 bases). Germline-derived CDR1 and CDR2 are MNHNS and SASEGT. V shed 5 bases and J shed 2 bases, with 9 bases lying between them. The CDR3 covers 13 residues. The CDR3, as DNA: TGTGCCAGCAGTACAGGGCAGCAAGAGACCCAGTACTTC. This encodes CASSTGQQETQYF.

This clonotype has just one count. The CDR3 DNA is TGCGCCAGCAGCCAAGGTTGGGGGGTAGGGTCACCCCTCCACTTT. Translation gives CASSQGWGVGSPLHF. The chain is built from TRBV4-1 and TRBJ1-6; D is possibly TRBD1 (5 bases). This CDR3 spans 15 amino acids. With 1 base removed from V and 10 bases from J, the gap between germline ends came to 14 bases. The germline V gene encodes CDR1 MGHRA and CDR2 YSYEKL.

A single count supports this clonotype. V usage is TRBV7-3 and J usage is TRBJ2-3; 13 bases agree with TRBD2. Germline V gene sequence: CDR1 SGHTA, CDR2 FQGTGA. The CDR3 totals 18 residues. V was pared by 6 bases and J by 4 bases, with 13 bases of the junction left unmatched. The CDR3, as DNA: TGTGCCAGCAGATTCACCCCCACTAGCGGGAGGGCGGCAGATACGCAGTATTTT. Translated, it gives CASRFTPTSGRAADTQYF.

V and J are TRBV20-1 and TRBJ1-2; 10 bases fit TRBD1. J lost 3 bases, V lost 0 bases, and 7 bases had no gene match. Germline CDR1 DFQATT, CDR2 SNEGSKA (reference sequence). CDR3 size: 16 residues. The CDR3 here is CSAREPGTGAYYGYTF. Here the CDR3 DNA reads TGCAGTGCTAGAGAGCCCGGGACAGGGGCGTACTATGGCTACACCTTC.

The chain has TRBV19 and TRBJ1-2, with 7 bases aligning to TRBD1. Trimming cost V 5 bases and J 4 bases; bases outside gene matches: 10. From germline, CDR1 is LNHDA and CDR2 SQIVND (reference sequence). This CDR3 comprises 15 residues. CDR3 coding DNA: TGTGCCAGTAGTGACCGGGACAGTCTACTCTATGGCTACACCTTC. This translates into CASSDRDSLLYGYTF. The whole variable domain, filled in from reference TRBV19 and TRBJ1-2, reads DGGITQSPKYLFRKEGQNVTLSCEQNLNHDAMYWYRQDPGQGLRLIYYSQIVNDFQKGDIAEGYSVSREKKESFPLTVTSAQKNPTAFYLCASSDRDSLLYGYTFGSGTRLTVV.

This chain connects TRBV15 to TRBJ1-2, with 7 nucleotides matching TRBD1. V shed 1 base, J shed 3 bases, and the junction held 2 bases outside the gene matches. The CDR3 loop spans 14 amino acids. From germline, CDR1 is LNHNV and CDR2 YYDKDF (reference sequence). CDR3 loop: CATSRGGQYYGYTF. The CDR3, as DNA: TGTGCCACCAGCAGAGGGGGACAGTACTATGGCTACACCTTC.

V and J are TRBV25-1 and TRBJ1-1, with TRBD1 matching over 8 bases. Germline lookup yields CDR1 MGHDK and CDR2 SYGVNS. V was clipped by 2 bases and J by 4 bases; unmatched bases: 0. The CDR3 runs 13 residues. CDR3 coding DNA: TGTGCCAGCAGTGAAACAGGGGGCACTGAAGCTTTCTTT. It encodes CASSETGGTEAFF.

The chain carries TRBV10-3 and TRBJ2-7, with TRBD1 identical over 8 bases. The CDR3 extends over 16 amino acids. Trimming cost V 3 bases and J 1 base; bases outside gene matches: 8. Germline V gene sequence: CDR1 ENHRY, CDR2 SYGVKD. Here the CDR3 DNA reads TGTGCCATCAGTGACCCCGGGACAGGAGGATCCTACGAGCAGTACTTC. Encoded protein: CAISDPGTGGSYEQYF.

This chain connects TRBV12-5 to TRBJ2-5, with D possibly being TRBD1 (6 bases). Germline V CDR1 and CDR2: LGHNT, FRNRAP. This CDR3 has 14 residues. V lost 7 bases, J lost 5 bases, and 17 bases lay in between. In nucleotides, the CDR3 is TGTGCTAGTGCCTACGGGGCAGGGGTTGAGACCCAGTACTTC. Translation: CASAYGAGVETQYF. Full variable domain (outside the CDR3, taken from reference TRBV12-5 and TRBJ2-5): DARVTQTPRHKVTEMGQEVTMRCQPILGHNTVFWYRQTMMQGLELLAYFRNRAPLDDSGMPKDRFSAEMPDATLATLKIQPSEPRDSAVYFCASAYGAGVETQYFGPGTRLLVL.

The rearrangement uses TRBV29-1 and TRBJ1-3; D call uncertain. Trimming removed 4 bases from V and 0 bases from J, with 7 bases in between. CDR3 length equals 13 residues. Germline CDR1 reads SQVTM; CDR2 reads ANQGSEA. The CDR3 spells CSVATGSGNTIYF. The CDR3 DNA sequence: TGCAGCGTTGCGACGGGCTCTGGAAACACCATATATTTT.

The count of this clonotype is one. The chain couples TRBV28 to TRBJ2-1; TRBD2 agrees at 11 bases. Losses at the gene ends were 8 bases for V and 0 bases for J; bases not matched to a gene: 12. The CDR3 has 18 amino acids. Germline assignment: CDR1 MDHEN and CDR2 SYDVKM. In nucleotides, the CDR3 is TGTGCCAGCTTGCCCGGACTAGCGGGCCAGAGCTCCTACAATGAGCAGTTCTTC. Its protein is CASLPGLAGQSSYNEQFF.

DNA of the CDR3: TGTGCCAGCAGCTTAGGTCCCCCCGGGCGATATAATTCACCCCTCCACTTT. Amino acids: CASSLGPPGRYNSPLHF. V is TRBV7-2 and J is TRBJ1-6, with D uncertain. CDR1 is SGHTA, CDR2 FQGNSA, per germline. The CDR3 is made up of 17 amino acids. The germline V and J ends were trimmed by 1 base and 4 bases, with 14 bases remaining between them. The complete variable domain, with remaining parts taken from reference TRBV7-2 and TRBJ1-6, reads GAGVSQSPSNKVTEKGKDVELRCDPISGHTALYWYRQSLGQGLEFLIYFQGNSAPDKSGLPSDRFSAERTGGSVSTLTIQRTQQEDSAVYLCASSLGPPGRYNSPLHFGNGTRLTVT.

This clonotype was seen more than once but under ten times. The J gene is TRBJ2-5, the V gene TRBV7-8; a possible D gene is TRBD2 (5 bases). The CDR3 spans 14 residues. CDR1 and CDR2 from the germline V gene are SGHVS and FQNEAQ. V lost 6 bases to trimming and J lost 5 bases, with 16 bases between them. Written as DNA, the CDR3 is TGTGCCAGCAGAACCAATAGCGCGGTGGAGACCCAGTACTTC. It yields the protein CASRTNSAVETQYF.

The sample holds a few counts of this clonotype. The V and J genes are TRBV7-2 and TRBJ2-3, with 14 bases fitting TRBD2. This CDR3 is 15 amino acids long. J was trimmed by 3 bases and V by 4 bases; bases with no gene match: 0. The germline CDR1 and CDR2 sequences are SGHTA and FQGNSA. In nucleotides, the CDR3 is TGTGCCAGCAGCTGGACTAGCGGGAGGACAGATACGCAGTATTTT. Amino acids: CASSWTSGRTDTQYF.

The chain joins TRBV11-2 to TRBJ1-6, with D uncertain. V lost 0 bases to trimming and J lost 10 bases, with 10 bases between them. Germline loops: CDR1 SGHAT, CDR2 FQNNGV. There are 14 residues in the CDR3. The CDR3 DNA sequence: TGTGCCAGCAGCTTAGATGACGTAGGGTCACCCCTCCACTTT. Translating gives CASSLDDVGSPLHF.

The gene calls are TRBV6-1 and TRBJ1-2; 11 bases line up with TRBD1. J was trimmed by 2 bases and V by 11 bases; bases with no gene match: 13. This CDR3 spans 16 amino acids. From germline, CDR1 is MNHNS and CDR2 SASEGT. Here the CDR3 reads CAGRDRGSLGNYGYTF. CDR3 in DNA: TGTGCCGGCCGGGACAGGGGGTCTTTGGGAAACTATGGCTACACCTTC.

This clonotype came up a few times. The J gene is TRBJ2-3, the V gene TRBV27, with D perhaps matching TRBD2 (6 bases). The V gene lost 1 base and the J gene lost 0 bases, with 11 bases spanning the gap. Per germline, CDR1 MNHEY and CDR2 SMNVEV (reference sequence). CDR3 length: 16 residues. The CDR3 loop is CASSLFRGSSTDTQYF. The CDR3 DNA sequence: TGTGCCAGCAGTTTATTTCGGGGGAGCAGCACAGATACGCAGTATTTT.

This clonotype was counted a single time. The chain couples TRBV20-1 to TRBJ1-2, with TRBD1 as a possible D gene (5 bases). Deletions cut 0 bases from V and 4 bases from J, with 15 bases between. The CDR3 runs to 15 residues. Germline V gene sequence: CDR1 DFQATT, CDR2 SNEGSKA (reference sequence). The CDR3 region is CSARDPRDPIYGYTF. The CDR3 DNA sequence: TGCAGTGCTAGAGATCCCCGGGACCCGATCTATGGCTACACCTTC.

The rearrangement links TRBV20-1 to TRBJ2-3, with 13 bases lining up with TRBD2. The CDR3 is made up of 17 amino acids. V gave up 5 bases and J gave up 5 bases; unmatched junction bases: 13. Germline-derived CDR1 and CDR2 are DFQATT and SNEGSKA (reference sequence). As DNA, the CDR3 is TGCAGTGCTCAGAACCCCGGGACTAGCGGGGAGGGAGATACGCAGTATTTT. It specifies CSAQNPGTSGEGDTQYF.

This rearrangement joins TRBV11-2 to TRBJ2-7; possibly TRBD2 for D (6 bases). Trimming left V 0 bases short and J 3 bases short, with 24 bases between. The CDR3 is 19 residues long. Per the germline V gene, CDR1 is SGHAT and CDR2 is FQNNGV. For the CDR3, the DNA is TGTGCCAGCAGCTTAGAATTAGGTACGTTAGGGACTCCCTTCTACGAGCAGTACTTC. It encodes CASSLELGTLGTPFYEQYF. The full variable domain, completed using reference TRBV11-2 and TRBJ2-7, is EAGVAQSPRYKIIEKRQSVAFWCNPISGHATLYWYQQILGQGPKLLIQFQNNGVVDDSQLPKDRFSAERLKGVDSTLKIQPAKLEDSAVYLCASSLELGTLGTPFYEQYFGPGTRLTVT.

V gene TRBV2 combines with J gene TRBJ1-2, with a possible D match to TRBD1 (5 bases). V gave up 8 bases and J gave up 4 bases, with 14 bases separating them. Germline V CDR1 and CDR2: SNHLY, FYNNEI. The CDR3 runs 13 residues. The CDR3: CASAGTEGYGYTF. The CDR3 DNA follows: TGTGCCAGCGCAGGGACGGAAGGCTATGGCTACACCTTC.